One and the same sample provided the 29 T cell receptor beta chains below, sequenced in a study of blood T cell repertoires in COVID-19 (TCRdb year 2020). Library generation was performed with the immunoSEQ multiplex PCR assay. The immuneACCESS repertoire file appears here via TCRdb, limited to in-frame rearrangements. These files lack a portion of the clones; in checked studies, under half of the deficit traces to unresolved V genes, and the cause of the others is not known. This sample lists roughly 150,000 clones; approximately 88% were detected once. Of the sample, around 5% is held by the ten largest clones. The sample taken for sequencing was PBMCs or T cells enriched from blood (not recorded which). These receptors all stem from a man between 65 and 85 years old who had been exposed to COVID-19.

The sample holds one count of this clone. The genes are TRBV9 and TRBJ1-3; D is unclear. Trimming stripped 0 bases from V and 0 bases from J, with 10 bases between. Germline V gives CDR1 SGDLS, CDR2 YYNGEE. This CDR3 region has 16 residues. The CDR3 DNA reads as TGTGCCAGCAGCGTAGAGTCAAGACTCTCTGGAAACACCATATATTTT. Translating gives CASSVESRLSGNTIYF.

V and J are TRBV18 and TRBJ1-6; TRBD1 aligns across 7 bases. Germline loops: CDR1 KGHSH, CDR2 LQKENI. The CDR3 totals 13 residues. Unmatched junction bases numbered 11, after V lost 5 bases and J lost 16 bases. The CDR3: CASSTGVSESLHF. DNA of the CDR3: TGTGCCAGCTCAACAGGGGTTTCGGAGAGTCTCCACTTT.

J is TRBJ2-1 and V is TRBV7-9; TRBD2 aligns across 8 bases. This CDR3 spans 15 amino acids. The junction had 6 bases not matched to a gene; V was cut back by 5 bases and J by 3 bases. Germline V gives CDR1 SEHNR, CDR2 FQNEAQ (reference sequence). DNA for the CDR3: TGTGCCAGCAGCGCTCCGGGACTAGGCTACAATGAGCAGTTCTTC. Its protein is CASSAPGLGYNEQFF.

This sequence joins TRBV5-4 and TRBJ2-1; D remains unclear. Trimming cost V 1 base and J 1 base, with 9 bases left between them. This CDR3 comprises 15 residues. CDR1 and CDR2 (germline): SGHNT, YYREEE (reference sequence). For the CDR3, the DNA is TGTGCCAGCAGCTTGAGCCAGGAATCCTACAATGAGCAGTTCTTC. It yields the protein CASSLSQESYNEQFF. The whole variable domain, filled in from reference TRBV5-4 and TRBJ2-1, reads ETGVTQSPTHLIKTRGQQVTLRCSSQSGHNTVSWYQQALGQGPQFIFQYYREEENGRGNFPPRFSGLQFPNYSSELNVNALELDDSALYLCASSLSQESYNEQFFGPGTRLTVL.

This clone was counted a single time. V is TRBV6-2 or TRBV6-3 and J is TRBJ2-7, with a possible D match to TRBD2 (5 bases). Trimming removed 5 bases at V and 3 bases at J, with 20 bases between. CDR1 is MNHEY, CDR2 SVGEGT, per germline. This CDR3 has 16 amino acids. The DNA of the CDR3 is TGTGCCAGCAGTCGTCCCTCTCTGCCCAGCGGCTACGAGCAGTACTTC. Translating it yields CASSRPSLPSGYEQYF.

In this sample, this clone turned up a few times. V is TRBV6-2 or TRBV6-3 and J is TRBJ1-1, with D perhaps matching TRBD1 (6 bases). Germline CDR1 MNHEY, CDR2 SVGEGT. Trimming took off 4 bases at V and 8 bases at J, with 14 bases between the two ends. The length of the CDR3 is 13 residues. For the CDR3, the DNA is TGTGCCAGCAGTTCCTCTCAGGGGCCCGAAGCTTTCTTT. Translation gives CASSSSQGPEAFF.

V and J are TRBV24-1 and TRBJ2-7, with 7 bases identical to TRBD1. CDR3 length: 15 residues. V lost 7 bases, J lost 2 bases, and 10 bases stayed unmatched. CDR1 is KGHDR, CDR2 SFDVKD, per germline. The CDR3 region is CATSHCLDRAYEQYF. The DNA of the CDR3 is TGTGCCACCAGCCATTGTCTTGACAGGGCCTACGAGCAGTACTTC.

The CDR3 DNA reads as TGTGCCAGCAGCTTGTTGGGCGGGAGCTCCTATAATTCACCCCTCCACTTT. The encoded protein is CASSLLGGSSYNSPLHF. The V and J genes are TRBV5-8 and TRBJ1-6; D gene unclear. The CDR3 has 17 residues. Germline CDR1 SGHTS, CDR2 YDEGEE. Trimming took off 1 base at V and 0 bases at J, with 11 bases between the two ends.

The chain employs TRBV3-1 (or the pseudogene TRBV3-2) and TRBJ1-6; D possibly corresponds to TRBD1 (5 bases). V was cut by 4 bases and J by 7 bases, with 14 bases left in between. CDR1 is LGHDT, CDR2 YNNKEL, per germline (reference sequence). This CDR3 spans 15 amino acids. The CDR3 sequence is CASSPRGSWNSPLHF. The CDR3 DNA reads TGTGCCAGCAGCCCACGGGGGTCATGGAATTCACCCCTCCACTTT.

This clone occurred once. The V gene is TRBV2, the J gene TRBJ1-1, with D hard to call. The CDR3 extends over 12 amino acids. CDR1 is SNHLY and CDR2 is FYNNEI in the germline V gene. Trimming shortened V by 5 bases and J by 8 bases, and 12 bases separated the two germline ends. Written as DNA, the CDR3 is TGTGCCAGCAGTCGCGGTCCTTACGAAGCTTTCTTT. It specifies CASSRGPYEAFF. The full variable domain, in which reference TRBV2 and TRBJ1-1 provide the parts outside the CDR3, is EPEVTQTPSHQVTQMGQEVILRCVPISNHLYFYWYRQILGQKVEFLVSFYNNEISEKSEIFDDQFSVERPDGSNFTLKIRSTKLEDSAMYFCASSRGPYEAFFGQGTRLTVV.

The rearrangement uses TRBV7-6 and TRBJ1-5, with D maybe TRBD1 (5 bases). Between the trimmed V and J ends, which lost 1 base and 2 bases, there was a span of 12 bases. CDR3 size: 16 residues. CDR1 SGHVS and CDR2 FNYEAQ come from the germline V gene. CDR3 region: CASSLGAGPGNQPQHF. CDR3 DNA sequence: TGTGCCAGCAGCTTAGGGGCAGGGCCTGGCAATCAGCCCCAGCATTTT.

The chain has TRBV9 and TRBJ2-5; 8 positions match TRBD2. The CDR3 sequence is 16 residues long. Looked up from germline, CDR1 is SGDLS and CDR2 is YYNGEE. The J segment lost 7 bases and the V segment lost 5 bases, leaving 16 bases of the junction unmatched. This CDR3 reads CASSPGGASLMGTQYF. As DNA, the CDR3 is TGTGCCAGCAGTCCGGGAGGGGCTTCACTCATGGGGACCCAGTACTTC.

This chain joins TRBV10-1 and TRBJ1-2; a weak D match, TRBD1 (5 bases). V shed 1 base and J shed 8 bases, with 17 bases lying between them. The germline V gene has CDR1 WNHNN and CDR2 SYGVQD (reference sequence). The CDR3 length is 15 residues. The CDR3 is CASSEFFGNQGGYTF. CDR3 in DNA: TGCGCCAGCAGTGAGTTTTTTGGGAATCAGGGAGGCTACACCTTC.

This clone has only a few counts. The gene calls are TRBV5-5 and TRBJ1-6; D gene uncertain. The CDR3 loop spans 16 amino acids. The V and J ends lost 2 bases and 6 bases respectively, with 15 bases between them. Germline loops: CDR1 SGHKS, CDR2 YYEKEE (reference sequence). The CDR3: CASSLTLLGSNSPLHF. CDR3 sequence (DNA): TGTGCCAGCAGCTTAACCCTTTTAGGGAGTAATTCACCCCTCCACTTT.

The rearrangement links TRBV5-1 to TRBJ2-3, with 12 bases fitting TRBD2. The CDR3 runs 15 residues. CDR1 is SGHRS, CDR2 YFSETQ, per germline. V dropped 7 bases and J dropped 2; count of bases not matched to a gene: 5. The CDR3 protein is CASSTSGGPTDTQYF. The CDR3 bases are TGCGCCAGCTCGACTAGCGGGGGCCCCACAGATACGCAGTATTTT.

The chain combines TRBV5-4 with TRBJ2-7, with 7 bases aligning to TRBD1. V trimming: 4 bases; J trimming: 5 bases; junction bases outside the gene matches: 12. Germline values: CDR1 SGHNT, CDR2 YYREEE (reference sequence). The CDR3 length is 15 residues. CDR3 nucleotide sequence: TGTGCCAGCAGCCGATTCGACAGGGTCAAGCACGAGCAGTACTTC. It translates to CASSRFDRVKHEQYF.

The chain links TRBV18 to TRBJ2-1, with D unclear. The CDR3 is made up of 15 amino acids. Germline values: CDR1 KGHSH, CDR2 LQKENI. The V end lost 2 bases, the J end lost 7 bases, and 15 bases lay between the germline ends. CDR3 coding DNA: TGTGCCAGCTCACCAACGGTGGGCGCCCTGAATGAGCAGTTCTTC. It yields the protein CASSPTVGALNEQFF.

The chain combines TRBV13 with TRBJ2-3; D is ambiguous. This CDR3 region has 15 residues. Germline CDR1 reads PRHDT; CDR2 reads FYEKMQ (reference sequence). The V end was cut by 2 bases, the J end by 2 bases, with 11 bases between. The CDR3 protein is CASSLSLQSTDTQYF. The CDR3 DNA follows: TGTGCCAGCAGCTTAAGTTTGCAGTCCACAGATACGCAGTATTTT. Full variable domain (rest looked up from reference TRBV13 and TRBJ2-3): AAGVIQSPRHLIKEKRETATLKCYPIPRHDTVYWYQQGPGQDPQFLISFYEKMQSDKGSIPDRFSAQQFSDYHSELNMSSLELGDSALYFCASSLSLQSTDTQYFGPGTRLTVL.

The J gene is TRBJ1-2, the V gene TRBV5-4; 7 bases line up with TRBD1. This CDR3 contains 14 residues. Germline V CDR1 and CDR2: SGHNT, YYREEE (reference sequence). Trimming cost V 6 bases and J 0 bases; bases outside gene matches: 5. CDR3 residues: CASNRDSANYGYTF. The DNA for the CDR3 is TGTGCCAGCAACCGGGACAGCGCTAACTATGGCTACACCTTC.

The chain joins TRBV28 to TRBJ2-7; 16 bases align to TRBD2. The germline gives CDR1 MDHEN, CDR2 SYDVKM. V dropped 8 bases and J dropped 0; count of bases not matched to a gene: 7. The CDR3 runs 17 residues. The CDR3 nucleotides read TGTGCCAGCGTGGGGGGACTAGCGGGAGGGTCCTCCTACGAGCAGTACTTC. It yields the protein CASVGGLAGGSSYEQYF.

The V gene is TRBV12-3 or TRBV12-4, the J gene TRBJ1-6; D ambiguous. The ends were cut back, 6 bases at V and 8 bases at J, with 11 bases in the middle. The CDR3 has 13 amino acids. The CDR3 spells CASSPAEDSPLHF. The CDR3 DNA follows: TGTGCCAGCAGCCCCGCCGAGGATTCACCCCTCCACTTT.

The J gene is TRBJ2-7, the V gene TRBV3-1 (or the pseudogene TRBV3-2); a possible D gene is TRBD1 (6 bases). Germline V lookup: CDR1 LGHDT, CDR2 YNNKEL (reference sequence). The CDR3 contains 15 residues. The germline V and J ends were trimmed by 3 bases and 3 bases, with 15 bases remaining between them. The CDR3 bases are TGTGCCAGCAGCCATACCACCGGGACAATCTACGAGCAGTACTTC. Amino acids: CASSHTTGTIYEQYF.

This chain links TRBV28 with TRBJ1-1, with unresolved D. V lost 5 bases to trimming and J lost 1 base, with 8 bases between them. This CDR3 is 13 amino acids long. The germline V gene has CDR1 MDHEN and CDR2 SYDVKM. The CDR3 bases are TGTGCCAGCAGTACTGTCCAGAACACTGAAGCTTTCTTT. Translated: CASSTVQNTEAFF.

The CDR3 DNA reads TGCGCCAGCAGCTCTGACAGGGGGCGAGGCTATGGCTACACCTTC. Its translation is CASSSDRGRGYGYTF. V usage is TRBV5-1 and J usage is TRBJ1-2, with 10 bases that match TRBD1. Trimming removed 3 bases from V and 4 bases from J; junction bases left unmatched: 6. This CDR3 region has 15 residues. The germline V gene encodes CDR1 SGHRS and CDR2 YFSETQ.

This sequence joins TRBV7-6 and TRBJ2-7; 8 bases match TRBD2. Trimming at V came to 5 bases and at J to 2 bases, leaving 5 bases not matched to a gene. Per germline, CDR1 SGHVS and CDR2 FNYEAQ. The CDR3 contains 14 residues. In DNA form, the CDR3 reads TGTGCCAGCAGCCCGTCCGGGGGGGCCTACGAGCAGTACTTC. Amino acid sequence: CASSPSGGAYEQYF.

The chain couples TRBV28 to TRBJ2-7; 9 nucleotides align to TRBD2. Looked up from germline, CDR1 is MDHEN and CDR2 is SYDVKM. The V segment lost 10 bases and the J segment 2 bases; nucleotides outside the gene matches: 6. CDR3 length: 13 amino acids. The CDR3 spells CATYSGGAYEQYF. CDR3 DNA sequence: TGTGCCACATATAGCGGGGGAGCCTACGAGCAGTACTTC.

V and J are TRBV30 and TRBJ2-5; D gene ambiguous. The V end lost 2 bases, the J end lost 5 bases, and 9 bases lay between the germline ends. The germline CDR1 and CDR2 sequences are GTSNPN and SVGIG (reference sequence). The CDR3 runs to 12 residues. The CDR3 loop reads CAWSPNGETQYF. The CDR3, as DNA: TGTGCCTGGAGTCCGAACGGTGAGACCCAGTACTTC.

The chain's CDR3 is CASRLPGSGYTF. The CDR3 DNA follows: TGTGCCAGCCGACTCCCCGGATCTGGCTACACCTTC. This chain joins TRBV12-3 or TRBV12-4 and TRBJ1-2; D not resolved. The CDR3 runs 12 residues. Deletions cut 8 bases from V and 7 bases from J, with 14 bases between.

This rearrangement joins TRBV5-1 to TRBJ1-4; the match to TRBD1 covers 7 bases. Germline V gene data show CDR1 as SGHRS and CDR2 as YFSETQ. The CDR3 sequence is 15 residues long. Trimming took 0 bases from V and 3 from J; bases not matched to a gene: 2. CDR3: CASSLGQGPNEKLFF. CDR3 sequence (DNA): TGCGCCAGCAGCTTGGGACAGGGCCCTAATGAAAAACTGTTTTTT. Based on the CDR3 plus reference TRBV5-1 and TRBJ1-4, the full variable domain is KAGVTQTPRYLIKTRGQQVTLSCSPISGHRSVSWYQQTPGQGLQFLFEYFSETQRNKGNFPGRFSGRQFSNSRSEMNVSTLELGDSALYLCASSLGQGPNEKLFFGSGTQLSVL.